This T cell receptor beta chain was retrieved from a study of Graves' ophthalmopathy and Graves' hyperthyroidism (dated by TCRdb to 2016 to 2019). Study-wide context: Peripheral blood was collected at initial diagnosis, prior to any treatment. The 100 or so discovery patients were divided at random into training and test sets in a 7:3 ratio. To explore V-J signatures that separate ophthalmopathy from hyperthyroidism, a discovery set of about a hundred patients was enrolled, consisting of about 41 with ophthalmopathy and some 59 with stable hyperthyroidism. After sampling, hyperthyroidism patients received methimazole starting at 30 mg daily, and ophthalmopathy patients received high-dose intravenous methylprednisolone. The study used TCR beta repertoire signatures to distinguish Graves' ophthalmopathy from Graves' hyperthyroidism and to predict progression to ophthalmopathy. For independent validation, a separate cohort was made up of 18 hyperthyroidism patients plus 17 patients who later progressed from hyperthyroidism to ophthalmopathy. In five to seven hyperthyroidism patients, the T-cell repertoire of thyroid tissue was compared with the T-cell repertoire of blood. In total, 135 blood samples were TCR-sequenced: 40 to 45 ophthalmopathy, under 80 hyperthyroidism and some 17 hyperthyroidism-to-ophthalmopathy patients. Results the study describes overall, beyond this receptor: In cross-validation, the 13-signature model distinguished ophthalmopathy from stable hyperthyroidism with about 90% sensitivity and just under 84% specificity, and in the test set the corresponding values were around 80% and 75%. Sample size was not statistically predetermined, and group allocation was not concealed from the investigators. Most expanded thyroid clonotypes with frequency above 0.001 were also detected in blood, suggesting blood repertoires may reflect the thyroid immune response. In validation, the model predicted ophthalmopathy progression with about 70% sensitivity and 72% to 80% specificity; roughly 11 predicted patients were CT-confirmed with GO in a median of approximately 6.5 months.

Hyperthyroidism was defined as stable when no progression to ophthalmopathy occurred within 18 months of follow-up. Hyperthyroidism patients were newly diagnosed, were aged 18 to 65 years, and had a disease duration under 2 months. Patients with other autoimmune diseases, uncontrolled infections, pregnancy or lactation were excluded from the study. Diagnosis was based on clinical symptoms, serum thyroxine, TRAb, thyroid ultrasound and orbital computed tomography. Ficoll-Paque density gradient centrifugation was used to isolate PBMCs from approximately 10 ml of fresh peripheral blood. Total RNA was extracted using Trizol reagent, and RNA quality was checked on an Agilent 2100 Bioanalyzer. Concerning this clonotype itself: Its specific antigen is unknown. The input lacks base qualities; no much larger clone sits a single base away.

Sequences MNHEY (CDR1) and SVGEGT (CDR2) are obtained from the germline V gene. From the cysteine up to the phenylalanine, the CDR3 has a length of 14 residues. This entry keeps only the CDR3 DNA: 42 bases, framed from base 1. The trim is 5 bases for V and 4 bases for J, with a gap of 11 bases between the germline ends. TCR beta CDR3 regions were amplified from RNA transcripts for repertoire sequencing. HTBI primers and the Qiagen OneStep RT-PCR kit were used in a first-round RT-PCR, which was followed by a second-round multiplex PCR, size selection and purification. The libraries underwent paired-end sequencing with 100 bp reads on an Illumina HiSeq2000. In the paper's pipeline: SOAPnuke was used to process the reads, removing any read that contained adapters or uncalled bases, had a mean Phred below 15, or lacked an exact match to the constant primer or identifier. High-quality paired reads were merged with COPE v1.2.5. Unique nucleotide sequences were defined as clonotypes and aligned to IMGT TRB V, D and J references using MiTCR v1.1. The analysis was limited to V-J combinations with a frequency above 0.0001, which together covered approximately 99% of repertoires. A TCR clonal expansion and chaos score per V-J combination was defined as the ratio of F50 clonal expansion to chaos observed in the TCRdist matrix. Welch's t-statistics and random forest were used to reduce the features to 10 to 15 V-J combinations, which were then used as input to a naive Bayes classifier. The Morisita-Horn index was used to measure how similar the thyroid and blood repertoires were. TCRdb reprocessing: public reads trimmed at Q25 with fastp, clones called with MiXCR, in-frame beta chains kept. Each entry merges the rows of one CDR3 protein and shows their most common DNA and genes. These V and J calls rely on TCRdb rather than the paper's analysis. The sample table shows over 500,000 distinct CDR3 sequences, and around a fifth are seen once. The ten top clones hold 7.1% of the sample.

The source of this sequence is a woman aged 18 to 35 with stable Graves' hyperthyroidism. Some clones in this sample may be carry-over from other donors' samples. Donor details come from another sample of the same person, matched by shared clones. The chain employs TRBV6-2 or TRBV6-3 and TRBJ2-2, with the D gene not clear enough to name. Sequencing was carried out using peripheral blood. This receptor carries the CDR3 CASSEVLLTGELFF. The nucleotides read TGTGCCAGCAGTGAGGTCCTTCTCACCGGGGAGCTGTTTTTT.